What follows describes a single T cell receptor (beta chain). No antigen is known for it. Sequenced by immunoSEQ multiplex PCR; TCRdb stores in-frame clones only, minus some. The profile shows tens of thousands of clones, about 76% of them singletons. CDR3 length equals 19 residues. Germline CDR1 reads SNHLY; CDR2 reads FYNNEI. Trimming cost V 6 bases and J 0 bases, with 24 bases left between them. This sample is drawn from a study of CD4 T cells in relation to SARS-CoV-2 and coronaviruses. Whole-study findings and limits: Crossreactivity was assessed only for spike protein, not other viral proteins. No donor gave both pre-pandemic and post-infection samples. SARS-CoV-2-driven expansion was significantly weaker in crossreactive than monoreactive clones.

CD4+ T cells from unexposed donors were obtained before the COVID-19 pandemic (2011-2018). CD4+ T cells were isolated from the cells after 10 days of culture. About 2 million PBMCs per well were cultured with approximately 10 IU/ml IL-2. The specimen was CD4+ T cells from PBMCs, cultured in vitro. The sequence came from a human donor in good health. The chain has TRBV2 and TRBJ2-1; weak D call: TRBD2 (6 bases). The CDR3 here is CASRPSGGIPRPSYNEQFF. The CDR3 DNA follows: TGTGCCAGCAGACCTTCGGGCGGGATCCCTCGACCCTCCTACAATGAGCAGTTCTTC.